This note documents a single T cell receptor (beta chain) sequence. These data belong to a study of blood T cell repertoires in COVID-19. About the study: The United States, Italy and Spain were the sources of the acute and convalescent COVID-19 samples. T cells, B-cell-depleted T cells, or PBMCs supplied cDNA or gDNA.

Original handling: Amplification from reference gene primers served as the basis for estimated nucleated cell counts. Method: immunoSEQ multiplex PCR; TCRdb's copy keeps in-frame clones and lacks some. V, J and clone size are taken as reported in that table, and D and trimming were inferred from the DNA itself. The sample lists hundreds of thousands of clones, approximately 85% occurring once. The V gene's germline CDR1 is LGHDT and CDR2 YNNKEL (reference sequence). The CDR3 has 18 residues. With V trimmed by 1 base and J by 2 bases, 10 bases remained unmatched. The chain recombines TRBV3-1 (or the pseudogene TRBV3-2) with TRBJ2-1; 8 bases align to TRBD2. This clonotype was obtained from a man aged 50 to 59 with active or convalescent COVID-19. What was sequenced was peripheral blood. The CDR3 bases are TGTGCCAGCAGCCAAGCTTTCGGCGGGAGGTCAACCTACAATGAGCAGTTCTTC. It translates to CASSQAFGGRSTYNEQFF.